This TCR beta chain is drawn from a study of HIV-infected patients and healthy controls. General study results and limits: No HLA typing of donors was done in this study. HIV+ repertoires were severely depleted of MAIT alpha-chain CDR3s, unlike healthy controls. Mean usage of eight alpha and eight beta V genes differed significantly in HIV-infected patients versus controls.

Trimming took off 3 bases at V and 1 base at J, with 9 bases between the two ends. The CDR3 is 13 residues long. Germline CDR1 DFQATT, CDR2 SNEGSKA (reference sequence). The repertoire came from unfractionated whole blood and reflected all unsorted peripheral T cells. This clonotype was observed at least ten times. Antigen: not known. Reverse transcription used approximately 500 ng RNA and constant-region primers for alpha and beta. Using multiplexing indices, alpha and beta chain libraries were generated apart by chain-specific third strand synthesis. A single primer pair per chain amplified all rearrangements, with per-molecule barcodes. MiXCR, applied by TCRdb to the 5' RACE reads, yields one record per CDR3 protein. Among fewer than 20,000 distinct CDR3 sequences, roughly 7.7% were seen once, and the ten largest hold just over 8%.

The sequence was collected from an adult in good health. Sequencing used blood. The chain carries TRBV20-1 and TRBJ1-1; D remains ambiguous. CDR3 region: CSASRDTNTEAFF. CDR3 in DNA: TGCAGTGCTAGTAGGGATACGAACACTGAAGCTTTCTTT.